What follows are 14 T cell receptor beta chains derived from one specimen sequenced in a study of PD-L1 blockade in urothelial cancer. Time point meaning: peripheral blood 6 weeks after treatment start. Clones were sequenced by immunoSEQ multiplex PCR, and TCRdb holds only the in-frame ones, with some missing. The sample lists tens of thousands of clones, 88% occurring once. Sequences were derived from PBMCs, sampled around atezolizumab (anti-PD-L1) treatment. The receptors stem from a man aged 55 to 70 with urothelial cancer.

The chain is built from TRBV7-2 and TRBJ2-3; D may be TRBD1 (6 bases). V dropped 5 bases and J dropped 5 bases, with 20 bases sitting between them. Per germline, CDR1 SGHTA and CDR2 FQGNSA. The CDR3 extends over 16 amino acids. CDR3 DNA sequence: TGTGCCAGCAGCCCCAAACAGGGCCGCTTCGTAGATACGCAGTATTTT. It codes for CASSPKQGRFVDTQYF.

This clone was detected only once. The chain uses TRBV9 and TRBJ2-7; 7 positions agree with TRBD1. The trim removed 3 bases at V and 0 bases at J, leaving 6 bases unmatched. This CDR3 has 15 residues. CDR1 is SGDLS, CDR2 YYNGEE, per germline. CDR3 protein: CASSATGLTSYEQYF. The CDR3 DNA is TGTGCCAGCAGCGCGACAGGGCTAACCTCCTACGAGCAGTACTTC.

The chain is built from TRBV28 and TRBJ1-1; the D gene is possibly TRBD1 (6 bases). The CDR3 spans 13 residues. Germline loops: CDR1 MDHEN, CDR2 SYDVKM. The V end lost 2 bases, the J end lost 3 bases, and 7 bases lay between the germline ends. As DNA, the CDR3 is TGTGCCAGCAGTTTACGACAGGACACTGAAGCTTTCTTT. Its protein product is CASSLRQDTEAFF.

The chain links TRBV19 to TRBJ1-2, with D possibly TRBD1 on 6 matching bases. This CDR3 is 18 amino acids long. Trimming removed 9 bases from V and 0 bases from J, with 26 bases in between. Germline V gives CDR1 LNHDA, CDR2 SQIVND (reference sequence). The CDR3 DNA sequence: TGTGCCAGAGACCGGGACACCGATTCCATCCTAGCTAACTATGGCTACACCTTC. It is translated as CARDRDTDSILANYGYTF.

The chain employs TRBV7-2 and TRBJ1-1; D possibly corresponds to TRBD1 (6 bases). With 1 base removed from V and 8 bases from J, the gap between germline ends came to 8 bases. The germline V gene has CDR1 SGHTA and CDR2 FQGNSA. This CDR3 spans 12 amino acids. Written as DNA, the CDR3 is TGTGCCAGCAGCTTAGTCAGGGGCGAAGCTTTCTTT. It encodes CASSLVRGEAFF.

This clone was observed a single time. The V gene is TRBV7-9, the J gene TRBJ1-4; TRBD1 matches at 8 bases. The V and J ends lost 7 bases and 10 bases, in that order; junction bases with no gene match: 11. The germline gives CDR1 SEHNR, CDR2 FQNEAQ (reference sequence). This CDR3 region has 14 residues. CDR3 sequence reads: CASNPGQGSGKLFF. The DNA for the CDR3 is TGTGCCAGCAACCCAGGACAGGGTTCAGGAAAACTGTTTTTT. The full variable domain, completed using reference TRBV7-9 and TRBJ1-4, is DTGVSQNPRHKITKRGQNVTFRCDPISEHNRLYWYRQTLGQGPEFLTYFQNEAQLEKSRLLSDRFSAERPKGSFSTLEIQRTEQGDSAMYLCASNPGQGSGKLFFGSGTQLSVL.

The rearrangement joins TRBV7-3 to TRBJ2-2; TRBD2 agrees at 7 bases. Losses at the gene ends were 2 bases for V and 6 bases for J; bases not matched to a gene: 9. CDR3 size: 16 residues. CDR1 is SGHTA, CDR2 FQGTGA, per germline. The CDR3 DNA reads TGTGCCAGCAGCTTAGGCCGGCGGGAGTGGGCCGGGGAGCTGTTTTTT. It codes for CASSLGRREWAGELFF.

This rearrangement joins TRBV4-2 to TRBJ2-5, with TRBD2 identical over 11 bases. With V trimmed by 0 bases and J by 4 bases, 10 bases remained unmatched. Germline lookup yields CDR1 LGHNA and CDR2 YNFKEQ. This CDR3 contains 18 residues. The CDR3 loop reads CASSQDASGRPGRETQYF. The CDR3 DNA is TGTGCCAGCAGCCAAGATGCTAGCGGGAGGCCGGGGCGAGAGACCCAGTACTTC.

The J gene is TRBJ2-3, the V gene TRBV4-2; TRBD1 aligns across 9 bases. Losses at the gene ends were 5 bases for V and 1 base for J; bases not matched to a gene: 4. This CDR3 comprises 15 residues. Germline CDR1 and CDR2: LGHNA and YNFKEQ. CDR3 nucleotides: TGTGCCAGCAGCGTACGGGACAGGGGCACAGATACGCAGTATTTT. The encoded protein is CASSVRDRGTDTQYF.

The V gene is TRBV2, the J gene TRBJ1-2; D gene ambiguous. This CDR3 is built from 12 residues. The V gene's germline CDR1 is SNHLY and CDR2 FYNNEI. Deletions cut 8 bases from V and 4 bases from J, with 11 bases between. In DNA, the CDR3 is TGTGCCAGCGGCGGGCAGATCTATGGCTACACCTTC. As protein: CASGGQIYGYTF.

This clone was seen once. This chain connects TRBV7-9 to TRBJ2-3, with TRBD1 as a possible D gene (5 bases). The CDR3 is 15 amino acids. V was clipped by 5 bases and J by 2 bases, with 14 bases between them. CDR1 is SEHNR, CDR2 FQNEAQ, per germline (reference sequence). CDR3 nucleotide sequence: TGTGCCAGCAGCCTCAGGGCCTCTTCCACAGATACGCAGTATTTT. Protein product: CASSLRASSTDTQYF.

The chain links TRBV25-1 to TRBJ2-5; 8 bases agree with TRBD2. This CDR3 is built from 17 residues. The V gene's germline CDR1 is MGHDK and CDR2 SYGVNS. V lost 4 bases to trimming and J lost 4 bases; unmatched junction nucleotides: 14. The CDR3 region has the DNA TGTGCCAGCAGTGCACCGGTCCCGGGACTAGAACGAGAGACCCAGTACTTC. Its translation: CASSAPVPGLERETQYF.

V is TRBV6-5 and J is TRBJ1-2; no clear D gene. V lost 4 bases, J lost 4 bases, and 4 bases lay in between. In germline, CDR1 is MNHEY, CDR2 SVGAGI. The CDR3 has 11 residues. This chain's CDR3 is CASSSGYGYTF. DNA of the CDR3: TGTGCCAGCAGTTCAGGCTATGGCTACACCTTC.

The gene calls are TRBV9 and TRBJ2-5; the match to TRBD2 covers 7 bases. This CDR3 spans 18 amino acids. The V and J ends lost 3 bases and 3 bases, in that order; junction bases with no gene match: 17. Germline V lookup: CDR1 SGDLS, CDR2 YYNGEE. DNA of the CDR3: TGTGCCAGCAGCGCTCTGGGAGCGGGGCTGGGTGGTAAAGAGACCCAGTACTTC. This sequence encodes CASSALGAGLGGKETQYF.